A selection of T cell receptor beta chains follows, all from one sample in a study of blood T cell repertoires in COVID-19. Only in-frame clones appear in the TCRdb table, and some are missing; sequencing was by immunoSEQ multiplex PCR. The repertoire has around 51,000 clones, about 86% of them found once; the top ten carry around 4%. The material sequenced was peripheral blood. The receptors stem from a man older than 75 with active COVID-19. Both conserved end residues are part of each CDR3. The D gene is left open where the match is weak.

TRBJ1-5	.	TRBV2	TGTGCCAGCCGCCGACAGCCAAGCGAGCCCCAGCATTTT	CASRRQPSEPQHF
TRBJ2-1	.	TRBV12-3/TRBV12-4	TGTGCCAGCAGCCAGGACAGTAATGAGCAGTTCTTC	CASSQDSNEQFF
TRBJ2-7	.	TRBV12-3/TRBV12-4	TGTGCCAGCAGTTTGGAGGGCTTGGGCGAGCAGTACTTC	CASSLEGLGEQYF
TRBJ2-5	TRBD2	TRBV5-1	TGCGCCAGCAGAAACGGACTAGCGGGAGCAGAGACCCAGTACTTC	CASRNGLAGAETQYF
TRBJ1-5	TRBD1	TRBV9	TGTGCCAGCAGCGGGGGACAGGGGGAAGTTCAGCCCCAGCATTTT	CASSGGQGEVQPQHF
TRBJ1-1	TRBD1	TRBV18	TGTGCCAGCTCACCAGACAGGGGACGGGGCGAAGCTTTCTTT	CASSPDRGRGEAFF
TRBJ1-2	TRBD1	TRBV28	TGTGCCAGCAGTGGGGGACAGGGGGCGAGGGGCTACACCTTC	CASSGGQGARGYTF
TRBJ2-1	TRBD2	TRBV18	TGTGCCAGCTCACGAGCCAGCGCGGGGGACGAGCAGTTCTTC	CASSRASAGDEQFF
TRBJ2-2	TRBD2	TRBV19	TGTGCCAGTAGTATCGGCGGGAGTGGGTTCACCGGGGAGCTGTTTTTT	CASSIGGSGFTGELFF
TRBJ1-4	.	TRBV2	TGTGCCAGCAGCGGAAGGTCAGGGGCGGGCTGGGATAATGAAAAACTGTTTTTT	CASSGRSGAGWDNEKLFF
TRBJ2-1	.	TRBV3-1/TRBV3-2	TGTGCCAGCAGCCCTCCTGCTAGCTATGAGCAGTTCTTC	CASSPPASYEQFF